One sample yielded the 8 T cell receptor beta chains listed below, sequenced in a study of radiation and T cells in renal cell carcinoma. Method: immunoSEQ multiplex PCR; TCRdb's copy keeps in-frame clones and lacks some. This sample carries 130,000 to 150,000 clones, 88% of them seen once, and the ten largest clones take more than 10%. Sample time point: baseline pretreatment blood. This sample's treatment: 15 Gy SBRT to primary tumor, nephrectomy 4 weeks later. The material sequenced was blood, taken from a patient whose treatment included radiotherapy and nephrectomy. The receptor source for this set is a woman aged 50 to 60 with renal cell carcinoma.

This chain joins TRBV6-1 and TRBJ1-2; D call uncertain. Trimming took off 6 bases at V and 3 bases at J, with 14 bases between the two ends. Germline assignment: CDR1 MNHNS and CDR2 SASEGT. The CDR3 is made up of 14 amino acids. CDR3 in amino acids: CASRFTGSHYGYTF. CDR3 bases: TGTGCCAGCAGGTTTACCGGGTCCCACTATGGCTACACCTTC.

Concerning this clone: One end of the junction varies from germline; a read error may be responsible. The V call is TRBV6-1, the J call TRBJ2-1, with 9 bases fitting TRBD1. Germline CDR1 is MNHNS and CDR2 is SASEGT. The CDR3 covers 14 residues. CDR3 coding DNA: TGTGCCAGCAGTGAAGCCCATAGGGGGACAGGGATGATCTTC. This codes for CASSEAHRGTGMIF.

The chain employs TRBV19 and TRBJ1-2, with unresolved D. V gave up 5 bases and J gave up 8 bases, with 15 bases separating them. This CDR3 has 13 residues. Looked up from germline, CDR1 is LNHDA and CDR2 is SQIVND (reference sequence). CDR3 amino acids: CASSPSRPGGYTF. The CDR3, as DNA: TGTGCCAGTAGTCCCTCCCGACCCGGGGGCTACACCTTC.

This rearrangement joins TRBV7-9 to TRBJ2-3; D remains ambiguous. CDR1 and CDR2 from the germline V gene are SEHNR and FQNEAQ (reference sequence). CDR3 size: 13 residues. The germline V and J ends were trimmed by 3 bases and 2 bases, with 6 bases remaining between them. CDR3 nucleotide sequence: TGTGCCAGCAGCTTGGCTTTCACAGATACGCAGTATTTT. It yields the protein CASSLAFTDTQYF.

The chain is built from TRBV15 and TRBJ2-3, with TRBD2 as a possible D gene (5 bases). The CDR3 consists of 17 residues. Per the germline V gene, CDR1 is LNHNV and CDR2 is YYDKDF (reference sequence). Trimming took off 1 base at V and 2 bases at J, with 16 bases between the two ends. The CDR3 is CATSRGGNGGPTDTQYF. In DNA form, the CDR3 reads TGTGCCACCAGCAGAGGAGGGAACGGCGGACCCACAGATACGCAGTATTTT.

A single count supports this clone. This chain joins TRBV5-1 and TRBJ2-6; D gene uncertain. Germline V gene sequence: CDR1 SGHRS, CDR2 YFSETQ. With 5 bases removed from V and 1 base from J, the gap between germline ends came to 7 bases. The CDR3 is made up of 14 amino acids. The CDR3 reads CASRLRSGANVLTF. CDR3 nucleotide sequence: TGCGCCAGCAGGCTAAGATCTGGGGCCAACGTCCTGACTTTC.

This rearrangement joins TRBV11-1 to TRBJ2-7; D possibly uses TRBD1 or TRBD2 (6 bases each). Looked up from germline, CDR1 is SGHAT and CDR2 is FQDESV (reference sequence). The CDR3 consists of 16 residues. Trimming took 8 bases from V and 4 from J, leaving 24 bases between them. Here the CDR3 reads CASGRRWGPEGYEQYF. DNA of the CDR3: TGTGCCAGCGGCCGAAGGTGGGGGCCGGAGGGGTACGAGCAGTACTTC. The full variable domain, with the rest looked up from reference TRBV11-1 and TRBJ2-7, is EAEVAQSPRYKITEKSQAVAFWCDPISGHATLYWYRQILGQGPELLVQFQDESVVDDSQLPKDRFSAERLKGVDSTLKIQPAELGDSAMYLCASGRRWGPEGYEQYFGPGTRLTVT.

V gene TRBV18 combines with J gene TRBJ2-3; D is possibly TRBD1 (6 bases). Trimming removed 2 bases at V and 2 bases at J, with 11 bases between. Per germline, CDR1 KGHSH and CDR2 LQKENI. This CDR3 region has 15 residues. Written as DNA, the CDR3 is TGTGCCAGCTCACCAAGCGCAGGGGCCACAGATACGCAGTATTTT. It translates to CASSPSAGATDTQYF.